A selection of T cell receptor beta chains follows, all from one sample in a study of cytomegalovirus exposure and HLA in healthy donors. TCRdb's copy holds only in-frame clones and misses some; the assay was immunoSEQ multiplex PCR. Here the sample spans some 120,000 clones, around three quarters being singletons. Sequenced sample: PBMCs. The origin of the receptors is a middle-aged man in good health and CMV-seronegative. CDR3s include the opening cysteine and the closing phenylalanine or tryptophan. D genes are given only for firm matches. Expanded clones are given a class, and other clones once, few, many or no size at all.

CDR3	DNA	D	J	V	size
CASSPGQGDYNSPLHF	TGTGCCAGCAGCCCGGGACAGGGAGATTATAATTCACCCCTCCACTTT	TRBD1	TRBJ1-6	TRBV4-2	-
CASSFGGAPGYTF	TGTGCCAGCAGTTTCGGGGGGGCCCCGGGCTACACCTTC	-	TRBJ1-2	TRBV28	-
CASSLSHHSGLFF	TGTGCCAGCAGTTTGTCTCATCATAGCGGACTGTTTTTT	-	TRBJ1-4	TRBV28	-
CASKTKGGLGNSPLHF	TGTGCCAGCAAGACTAAAGGGGGCTTGGGTAATTCACCCCTCCACTTT	TRBD1	TRBJ1-6	TRBV5-4	-
CASSLASVLNTEAFF	TGCGCCAGCAGCTTGGCCTCGGTTCTGAACACTGAAGCTTTCTTT	-	TRBJ1-1	TRBV5-1	-
CASSLGQALNYGYTF	TGTGCCAGCAGCTTGGGACAGGCCTTAAACTATGGCTACACCTTC	-	TRBJ1-2	TRBV5-4	-
CASSGRGSYGYTF	TGTGCCAGCAGTGGCAGGGGAAGCTATGGCTACACCTTC	-	TRBJ1-2	TRBV6-1	-
CASKGQGLPTDTQYF	TGTGCCAGCAAGGGACAGGGGTTACCCACAGATACGCAGTATTTT	TRBD1	TRBJ2-3	TRBV19	-
CASRGQGAAGYTF	TGTGCCAGCAGGGGACAGGGGGCGGCTGGCTACACCTTC	TRBD1	TRBJ1-2	TRBV28	-
CASSERRDHNQPQHF	TGTGCCAGCAGTGAGAGGCGGGACCACAATCAGCCCCAGCATTTT	-	TRBJ1-5	TRBV2	few
CSVEAWELAEETQYF	TGCAGCGTTGAAGCTTGGGAACTAGCGGAAGAGACCCAGTACTTC	TRBD2	TRBJ2-5	TRBV29-1	-
CASSTSGRTYEQYF	TGTGCCAGCAGTACTAGCGGGAGGACCTACGAGCAGTACTTC	TRBD2	TRBJ2-7	TRBV6-1	-
CASSPGQANTGELFF	TGTGCCAGCTCACCGGGGCAGGCGAACACCGGGGAGCTGTTTTTT	-	TRBJ2-2	TRBV18	-
CASTRGIGQGNTEAFF	TGTGCCAGCACAAGAGGGATAGGACAGGGGAACACTGAAGCTTTCTTT	TRBD1	TRBJ1-1	TRBV28	-
CASSYSAGSSGIVYEQYF	TGTGCCAGCAGCTATTCCGCTGGGTCAAGCGGGATCGTCTACGAGCAGTACTTC	TRBD2	TRBJ2-7	TRBV27	-
CASRGQGSGNEKLFF	TGTGCCAGTAGAGGACAGGGGTCGGGTAATGAAAAACTGTTTTTT	TRBD1	TRBJ1-4	TRBV19	-
CASSRDSSSGSGANVLTF	TGTGCCAGCAGTCGGGACAGTTCCTCCGGGTCTGGGGCCAACGTCCTGACTTTC	TRBD1	TRBJ2-6	TRBV5-4	-
CAASGVPPNYEQYF	TGTGCCGCTAGCGGGGTGCCTCCAAACTACGAGCAGTACTTC	TRBD2	TRBJ2-7	TRBV10-3	-
CASSLARRGTGELFF	TGTGCCAGCAGCTTGGCTAGAAGGGGGACCGGGGAGCTGTTTTTT	-	TRBJ2-2	TRBV7-2	-
CSVESRSGYGYTF	TGCAGCGTTGAGTCCAGAAGCGGCTATGGCTACACCTTC	-	TRBJ1-2	TRBV29-1	few
CSVDRVGSGPIEGYTF	TGCAGCGTTGACCGAGTTGGCAGCGGCCCTATAGAAGGCTACACCTTC	-	TRBJ1-2	TRBV29-1	-
CASSLFGVVQQYF	TGTGCCAGCAGCTTATTCGGTGTCGTCCAGCAGTACTTC	-	TRBJ2-7	TRBV7-9	-
CASSSGSSSTDTQYF	TGTGCCAGCAGCTCCGGGTCTTCTAGCACAGATACGCAGTATTTT	-	TRBJ2-3	TRBV11-3	-
CASSRYPGQGADTQYF	TGTGCCAGTAGTCGTTATCCGGGACAGGGGGCTGATACGCAGTATTTT	TRBD1	TRBJ2-3	TRBV19	-
CASSGGRGGYGYTF	TGTGCCAGCAGCGGAGGGCGGGGTGGCTATGGCTACACCTTC	-	TRBJ1-2	TRBV9	-
CASSLLLAGSTDTQYF	TGTGCCAGCAGCTTGCTACTAGCGGGGAGCACAGATACGCAGTATTTT	TRBD2	TRBJ2-3	TRBV5-4	-
CASSQDPGLAGDGNEQFF	TGCGCCAGCAGCCAGGATCCCGGACTAGCGGGAGATGGGAATGAGCAGTTCTTC	TRBD2	TRBJ2-1	TRBV5-1	-
CASSVGGYGYEQYF	TGTGCCAGCAGTGTTGGGGGGTACGGGTACGAGCAGTACTTC	-	TRBJ2-7	TRBV2	-
CAISESGGVNEQYF	TGTGCCATCAGTGAGTCAGGAGGGGTAAACGAGCAGTACTTC	-	TRBJ2-7	TRBV10-3	-
CASSVDAGSEQYF	TGTGCCAGCAGCGTAGATGCAGGGTCCGAGCAGTACTTC	-	TRBJ2-7	TRBV9	once
CASKVTGSSGNTIYF	TGTGCCAGTAAAGTGACAGGCAGCTCTGGAAACACCATATATTTT	-	TRBJ1-3	TRBV19	-
CASRGDSLNEKLFF	TGTGCCAGCAGGGGGGACAGTTTAAATGAAAAACTGTTTTTT	TRBD1	TRBJ1-4	TRBV2	-
CASSETGDEQFF	TGTGCCAGTAGTGAGACAGGGGATGAGCAGTTCTTC	TRBD1	TRBJ2-1	TRBV19	-
CASKRDREETQYF	TGCGCCAGCAAAAGGGACAGGGAAGAGACCCAGTACTTC	TRBD1	TRBJ2-5	TRBV5-1	-
CASSSGQFSDRGTNEKLFF	TGTGCCAGCAGCTCGGGACAGTTCTCAGACCGGGGGACTAATGAAAAACTGTTTTTT	TRBD1	TRBJ1-4	TRBV7-9	few
CASTLGQETQYF	TGCGCCAGCACACTGGGGCAGGAGACCCAGTACTTC	-	TRBJ2-5	TRBV5-1	-
CASSEVRQGEMNTEAFF	TGTGCCAGCAGTGAAGTACGCCAGGGGGAGATGAACACTGAAGCTTTCTTT	TRBD1	TRBJ1-1	TRBV6-1	few
CASSWGDRDNYGYTF	TGCGCCAGCAGCTGGGGGGACAGGGATAACTATGGCTACACCTTC	TRBD1	TRBJ1-2	TRBV5-1	-
CASSPGGQETQYF	TGTGCCAGCTCGCCGGGGGGGCAAGAGACCCAGTACTTC	TRBD2	TRBJ2-5	TRBV18	few
CASTSGTSDYNEQFF	TGTGCCAGCACTTCGGGGACTAGTGACTACAATGAGCAGTTCTTC	TRBD2	TRBJ2-1	TRBV7-2	-
CASSLSGGAYNEQFF	TGTGCCAGCAGCCTTAGCGGGGGGGCCTACAATGAGCAGTTCTTC	TRBD2	TRBJ2-1	TRBV11-2	-
CASSLALTSGTQETQYF	TGTGCCAGCAGCTTAGCGCTGACTAGCGGGACCCAAGAGACCCAGTACTTC	TRBD2	TRBJ2-5	TRBV11-2	-
CASSPGGPYNEQFF	TGTGCCAGCTCACCAGGCGGGCCCTACAATGAGCAGTTCTTC	-	TRBJ2-1	TRBV18	-
CASSEVGRGPNNQPQHF	TGTGCCAGCAGTGAAGTTGGGCGAGGGCCGAACAATCAGCCCCAGCATTTT	-	TRBJ1-5	TRBV6-1	-
CASSLGTGNYGYTF	TGTGCCAGCAGTTTGGGGACAGGGAACTATGGCTACACCTTC	TRBD1	TRBJ1-2	TRBV28	once
CASSLLGGGNTIYF	TGTGCCAGCAGCTTGTTAGGGGGTGGAAACACCATATATTTT	-	TRBJ1-3	TRBV5-6	-
CASGAQGGELFF	TGTGCCAGCGGGGCCCAAGGCGGGGAGCTGTTTTTT	TRBD2	TRBJ2-2	TRBV30	-
CASRAQQETQYF	TGCGCCAGCAGGGCACAACAAGAGACCCAGTACTTC	-	TRBJ2-5	TRBV5-1	-
CASSAGLAGNEQFF	TGCGCCAGCAGTGCCGGCCTAGCGGGAAATGAGCAGTTCTTC	TRBD2	TRBJ2-1	TRBV10-1	-
CASSMGQEKLFF	TGTGCCAGTAGTATGGGACAAGAAAAACTGTTTTTT	-	TRBJ1-4	TRBV19	few